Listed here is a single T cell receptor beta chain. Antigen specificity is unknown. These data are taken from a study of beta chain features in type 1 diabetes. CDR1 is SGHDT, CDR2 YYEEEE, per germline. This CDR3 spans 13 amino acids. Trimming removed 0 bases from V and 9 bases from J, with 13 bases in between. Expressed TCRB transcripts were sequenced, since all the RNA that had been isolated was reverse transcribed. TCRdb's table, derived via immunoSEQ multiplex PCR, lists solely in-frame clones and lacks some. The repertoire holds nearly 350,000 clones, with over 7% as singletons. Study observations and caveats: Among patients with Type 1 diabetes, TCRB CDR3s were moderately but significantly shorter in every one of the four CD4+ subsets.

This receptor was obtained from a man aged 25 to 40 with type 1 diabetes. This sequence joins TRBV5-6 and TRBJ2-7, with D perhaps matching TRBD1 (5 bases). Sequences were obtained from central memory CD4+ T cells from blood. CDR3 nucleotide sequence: TGTGCCAGCAGCTTGGCCGATCACCAGGGGCAGTACTTC. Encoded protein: CASSLADHQGQYF.